The TCR beta chain under discussion was sequenced for a study of blood T cell repertoires in COVID-19. Turning to the study itself: Samples of COVID-19 (acute and convalescent) were obtained from the United States, Italy and Spain. From T cells, B-cell-depleted T cells, or PBMCs came the material, which was cDNA or gDNA.

Original processing methods: The authors estimated nucleated cell counts from reference gene primer amplification. Method: immunoSEQ multiplex PCR; TCRdb's copy keeps in-frame clones and lacks some. V, J and clone size derive from that table, while D and trimming were established from the DNA sequence. The sample contains roughly 130,000 clones, just over 85% of which appear only once. The V and J ends lost 3 bases and 3 bases respectively, with 6 bases between them. The germline gives CDR1 DFQATT, CDR2 SNEGSKA (reference sequence). The CDR3 contains 11 residues. The J gene is TRBJ2-7, the V gene TRBV20-1; D remains unclear. Sequencing was done on a sample of peripheral blood. The TCR sequence derives from a man aged 35-49 years with acute or convalescent COVID-19. CDR3 in DNA: TGCAGTGCTAGCTTACACTACGAGCAGTACTTC. Its protein is CSASLHYEQYF.